Included here is one T cell receptor beta chain sequence, with context. This sample is part of a study of blood T cell repertoires in COVID-19. Whole-study context: Acute-phase and convalescent COVID-19 samples originated in the United States, Italy and Spain. The analysed material was cDNA or gDNA that came from T cells, B-cell-depleted T cells, or PBMCs.

With V trimmed by 2 bases and J by 4 bases, 12 bases remained unmatched. Germline CDR1 is MNHEY and CDR2 is SMNVEV (reference sequence). The CDR3 is made up of 18 amino acids. In the study's own analysis: Reference gene primer amplification in the assay estimated nucleated cell counts. The data were produced by immunoSEQ multiplex PCR, yet TCRdb's version contains in-frame clones alone and is incomplete. The V and J calls and clone size were taken over from that table, and D and trimming were inferred from the DNA. The sample has 200,000 to 250,000 clones; approximately 85% are singletons. Seattle's enrolled individuals joined amid active infection and were then monitored longitudinally.

V usage is TRBV27 and J usage is TRBJ1-5; TRBD1 matches at 9 bases. The receptor's source is an elderly woman with COVID-19, enrolled during active disease. The sequencing input was peripheral blood. CDR3 amino acids: CASSLKAPGTGKNQPQHF. CDR3 DNA sequence: TGTGCCAGCAGTTTAAAGGCTCCGGGGACAGGGAAAAATCAGCCCCAGCATTTT.